The source of this T cell receptor beta chain is a study of T-cell memory formation after mild COVID-19. Study-wide results and limits: Clones which contracted sat mainly in CM and EM if CD4+, and in EMRA if CD8+. Later expanders leaned toward CD4+, whereas clones contracting from day 15 to 85 were balanced CD4/CD8. Clones from the second wave (peaking day 37) had unconfirmed SARS-CoV-2 specificity. Cross-reactive memory seemingly joined, as some responding clones were found in pre-infection memory.

TCRdb called the 5' RACE reads again in MiXCR, with one record for every CDR3 protein. The sample lists about 57,000 distinct CDR3 sequences, roughly an eighth occurring once. The germline V gene encodes CDR1 MNHEY and CDR2 SVGAGI. CDR3 length: 15 residues. Trimming removed 5 bases from V and 5 bases from J, with 18 bases in between. This clonotype was recorded a few times. Antigen unknown. The TCR comes from a man aged 18 to 35 who had mild COVID-19 (a few samples of this study predate the infection). Cell type and time point are not known. The rearrangement links TRBV6-5 to TRBJ1-1; D not certain. The sample taken for sequencing was PBMCs or a T cell subset sorted from them (not recorded which). This chain's CDR3 is CASSHRGGKNTEAFF. As DNA, the CDR3 is TGTGCCAGCAGTCACCGAGGAGGGAAGAATACTGAAGCTTTCTTT.